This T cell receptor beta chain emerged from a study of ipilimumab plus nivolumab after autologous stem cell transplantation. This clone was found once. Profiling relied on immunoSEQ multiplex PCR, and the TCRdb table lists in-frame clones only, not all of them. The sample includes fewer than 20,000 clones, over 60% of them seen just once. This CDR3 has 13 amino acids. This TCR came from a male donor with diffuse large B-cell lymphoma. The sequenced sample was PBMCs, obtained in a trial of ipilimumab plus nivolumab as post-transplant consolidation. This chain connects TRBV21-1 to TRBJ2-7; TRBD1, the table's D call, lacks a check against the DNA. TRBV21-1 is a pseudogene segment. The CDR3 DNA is TGTGCCAGCAGCAAAACATGCTCCTACGAGCAGTACTTC. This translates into CASSKTCSYEQYF.